The 14 T cell receptor beta chains reported below all come from one sample, sequenced in a study of sequential checkpoint blockade in melanoma. The treatment was: randomized to nivolumab then ipilimumab (arm A) or the reverse (arm B). The repertoire was sequenced with immunoSEQ multiplex PCR; TCRdb's copy has only in-frame clones and lacks some. The sample holds under 20,000 clones, around 78% seen once. The specimen comprised CD8+ T cells sorted from blood (inferred from file names), sampled from a patient given nivolumab and ipilimumab in sequence. Every receptor here comes from a human donor with melanoma.

This clone was observed a single time. The genes are TRBV7-8 and TRBJ2-5; 10 bases map to TRBD2. V shed 5 bases and J 2 bases; nucleotides not matched to a gene: 8. The CDR3 totals 16 residues. Germline values: CDR1 SGHVS, CDR2 FQNEAQ. The CDR3 loop reads CASSPRGTSVQETQYF. In DNA, the CDR3 is TGTGCCAGCAGCCCCCGGGGGACTAGCGTTCAAGAGACCCAGTACTTC.

V usage is TRBV19 and J usage is TRBJ2-7; weak D call: TRBD1 (6 bases). The CDR3 sequence is 11 residues long. Trimming removed 6 bases at V and 6 bases at J, with 9 bases between. In germline, CDR1 is LNHDA, CDR2 SQIVND (reference sequence). The CDR3 sequence is CASRPGVEQYF. The CDR3 coding sequence is TGTGCCAGTAGGCCAGGGGTCGAGCAGTACTTC.

This clone appeared a few times. This rearrangement joins TRBV4-3 to TRBJ2-1; 11 nucleotides align to TRBD2. The trim removed 1 base at V and 0 bases at J, leaving 11 bases unmatched. The CDR3 covers 20 residues. Looked up from germline, CDR1 is LGHNA and CDR2 is YSLEER. DNA of the CDR3: TGCGCCAGCAGCCAAGGGGTTAGCGGGAGGGACGTGGGCTCCTACAATGAGCAGTTCTTC. It is translated as CASSQGVSGRDVGSYNEQFF.

The chain recombines TRBV27 with TRBJ2-7; D possibly corresponds to TRBD1 (7 bases). Trimming pared 2 bases from V and 4 bases from J, leaving 15 bases between. Germline V CDR1 and CDR2: MNHEY, SMNVEV (reference sequence). This CDR3 region has 15 residues. The CDR3 sequence is CASSLGGGSGYEQYF. In nucleotides, the CDR3 is TGTGCCAGCAGTTTAGGAGGGGGCAGCGGTTACGAGCAGTACTTC.

The V and J genes are TRBV5-4 and TRBJ2-3; no reliable D call. The V gene's germline CDR1 is SGHNT and CDR2 YYREEE (reference sequence). The CDR3 is 17 amino acids. Trimming shortened V by 4 bases and J by 0 bases, and 18 bases separated the two germline ends. The CDR3 nucleotides are TGTGCCAGCAGCCTGGGATTGTCCGGAGATAGCACAGATACGCAGTATTTT. This gives the protein CASSLGLSGDSTDTQYF.

This clone was recorded a few times. This chain joins TRBV5-1 and TRBJ2-3; 7 positions match TRBD2. Trimming at V came to 0 bases and at J to 3 bases, leaving 7 bases not matched to a gene. The CDR3 runs to 16 residues. Germline CDR1 and CDR2: SGHRS and YFSETQ. CDR3 region: CASSLDAGRGTDTQYF. The CDR3 DNA sequence: TGCGCCAGCAGCTTGGATGCGGGGCGGGGGACAGATACGCAGTATTTT.

The chain is built from TRBV4-1 and TRBJ1-1, with 8 bases lining up with TRBD1. The length of the CDR3 is 14 residues. Per germline, CDR1 MGHRA and CDR2 YSYEKL. V dropped 6 bases and J dropped 1; count of bases not matched to a gene: 4. The CDR3 region has the DNA TGCGCCAGCAGTCTCGACAGGGGGAACACTGAAGCTTTCTTT. Translated: CASSLDRGNTEAFF.

This chain links TRBV6-5 with TRBJ2-7; 7 bases are a match to TRBD1. The CDR3 is made up of 16 amino acids. Trimming took 0 bases from V and 2 from J; bases not matched to a gene: 7. Germline CDR1 MNHEY, CDR2 SVGAGI. The CDR3 sequence is CASSYSRGQWPYEQYF. The CDR3 nucleotides are TGTGCCAGCAGTTACTCGAGGGGACAGTGGCCCTACGAGCAGTACTTC.

By share, this clone counts as medium-sized. The chain combines TRBV5-8 with TRBJ1-5; tentative D call: TRBD1 (6 bases). Germline lookup yields CDR1 SGHTS and CDR2 YDEGEE. This CDR3 comprises 16 residues. Trimming left V 6 bases short and J 1 base short, with 17 bases between. This CDR3 is CASTLTGSLSNQPQHF. Written as DNA, the CDR3 is TGTGCCAGCACATTAACAGGGAGCCTCAGCAATCAGCCCCAGCATTTT.

CDR3 sequence: CASSFLARGQNEQFF. The CDR3, as DNA: TGTGCCAGCAGCTTCCTAGCGAGGGGGCAGAATGAGCAGTTCTTC. The rearrangement links TRBV7-6 to TRBJ2-1; the D gene is possibly TRBD1 (7 bases). The ends were cut back, 3 bases at V and 7 bases at J, with 16 bases in the middle. This CDR3 spans 15 amino acids. Germline-derived CDR1 and CDR2 are SGHVS and FNYEAQ.

The genes are TRBV7-6 and TRBJ1-1, with 9 bases lining up with TRBD1. From germline, CDR1 is SGHVS and CDR2 FNYEAQ. J gave up 4 bases and V 3 bases, and 12 bases lay outside the gene matches. The CDR3 has 17 amino acids. CDR3 protein: CASSFRNGDRVSTEAFF. In DNA form, the CDR3 reads TGTGCCAGCAGCTTTAGGAATGGGGACAGGGTATCCACTGAAGCTTTCTTT.

This sequence joins TRBV29-1 and TRBJ2-2; no clear D. V lost 7 bases to trimming and J lost 5 bases, with 14 bases between them. This CDR3 region has 13 residues. Germline V lookup: CDR1 SQVTM, CDR2 ANQGSEA. Here the CDR3 DNA reads TGCAGCGCCGAGCCAGGCCAGACCGGGGAGCTGTTTTTT. Encoded protein: CSAEPGQTGELFF.

The J gene is TRBJ2-2, the V gene TRBV13; D unresolved. Germline V lookup: CDR1 PRHDT, CDR2 FYEKMQ (reference sequence). The V and J ends lost 4 bases and 4 bases respectively, with 4 bases between them. The CDR3 consists of 12 residues. CDR3 nucleotides: TGTGCCAGCAGCTCTCTCACCGGGGAGCTGTTTTTT. Protein: CASSSLTGELFF.

The rearrangement uses TRBV7-8 and TRBJ2-3; 8 bases map to TRBD2. CDR1 SGHVS and CDR2 FQNEAQ come from the germline V gene. The CDR3 runs 14 residues. Losses at the gene ends were 9 bases for V and 5 bases for J; bases not matched to a gene: 10. The DNA for the CDR3 is TGTGCCAGTTTACCGGGACTAGGGAGAGATACGCAGTATTTT. Its translation is CASLPGLGRDTQYF.